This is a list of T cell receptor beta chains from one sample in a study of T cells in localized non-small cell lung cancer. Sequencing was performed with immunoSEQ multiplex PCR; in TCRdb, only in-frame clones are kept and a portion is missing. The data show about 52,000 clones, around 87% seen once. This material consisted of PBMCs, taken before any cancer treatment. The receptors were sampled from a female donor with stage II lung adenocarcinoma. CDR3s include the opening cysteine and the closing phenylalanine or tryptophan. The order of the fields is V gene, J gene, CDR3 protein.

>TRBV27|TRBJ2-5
CASSRDRDVETQYF
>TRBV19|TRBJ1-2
CASSTRQHGYTF
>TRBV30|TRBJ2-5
CAWTRLNLETQYF
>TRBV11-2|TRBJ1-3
CASSRRDRSSGNTIYF
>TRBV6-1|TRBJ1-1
CASSGRFGQQNTEAFF
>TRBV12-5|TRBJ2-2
CASGLPTATGELFF
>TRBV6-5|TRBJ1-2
CASSSQGANFYGYTF
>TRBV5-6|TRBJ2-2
CASSLYTDRAQNTGELFF
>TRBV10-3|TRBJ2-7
CAIRLGQGAYEQYF
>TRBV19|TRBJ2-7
CASSTPGLSYEQYF
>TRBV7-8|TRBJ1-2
CASSISTGDDGYTF
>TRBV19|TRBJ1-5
CASSTSNRGTARRNQPQHF
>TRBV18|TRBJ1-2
CASRPSGEDYGYTF
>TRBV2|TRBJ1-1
CASRLGSLNTEAFF
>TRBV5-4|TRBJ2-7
CASSLGVPGRAYEQYF
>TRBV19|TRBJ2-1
CASSESGGRYNEQFF
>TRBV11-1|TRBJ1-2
CASNDRGYGYTF
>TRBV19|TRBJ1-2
CASSEQAALYGYTF
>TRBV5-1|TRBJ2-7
CASSFRGMETEQYF
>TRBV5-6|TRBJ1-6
CASSLGQGGNSPLHF
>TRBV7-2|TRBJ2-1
CASSLSNPNEQFF
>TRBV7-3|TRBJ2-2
CASSKLPSGPTGELFF
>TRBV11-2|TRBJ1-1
CASSYQLLNTEAFF